The next 20 T cell receptor beta chains were all read from a single sample in a study of CD8 T cells in Susac syndrome. cDNA came from roughly 0.53 to 1 ug RNA primed by random hexamers. TCRdb reprocessed the immunoSEQ multiplex PCR reads with MiXCR, giving one entry per CDR3 protein. Of 250,000 or so distinct CDR3 sequences in the sample, around 93% were seen once. Sequenced: CD4+ T cells from PBMCs. These receptors came from a human donor with multiple sclerosis.

The J gene is TRBJ2-7, the V gene TRBV6-7; no clear D gene. TRBV6-7 is placed among ORFs of uncertain function. This CDR3 is 14 amino acids long. V dropped 0 bases and J dropped 5 bases, with 11 bases sitting between them. The CDR3 DNA sequence: TGTGCCAGCAGTTACTCGATTAGGCAACACGAGCAGTACGTC. This codes for CASSYSIRQHEQYV.

This clonotype was detected once. The CDR3 reads CSARVRGGLFYEQYV. The CDR3 DNA sequence: TGCAGTGCTAGAGTCCGGGGGGGACTATTCTACGAGCAGTACGTC. The V and J genes are TRBV20-1 and TRBJ2-7, with 8 bases identical to TRBD2. The length of the CDR3 is 15 residues. Germline V CDR1 and CDR2: DFQATT, SNEGSKA (reference sequence). With V trimmed by 1 base and J by 3 bases, 8 bases remained unmatched.

This clonotype was seen just once. The V gene is TRBV7-9, the J gene TRBJ1-1; a possible D gene is TRBD1 (5 bases). CDR3 length: 14 amino acids. The ends were cut back, 2 bases at V and 4 bases at J, with 11 bases in the middle. CDR1 SEHNR and CDR2 FQNEAQ come from the germline V gene (reference sequence). In DNA form, the CDR3 reads TGTGCCAGCAGCTTAAAGGGGCCCAGCACTGAAGCTTTCTTT. Translation: CASSLKGPSTEAFF.

The chain has TRBV29-1 and TRBJ2-4; 7 nucleotides match TRBD1. The CDR3 has 14 residues. V lost 7 bases and J lost 3; bases outside the gene matches: 9. CDR1 is SQVTM and CDR2 is ANQGSEA in the germline V gene. CDR3: CSAQTGSVKNIQYF. The CDR3 nucleotides are TGCAGCGCACAGACAGGGTCGGTCAAAAACATTCAGTACTTC.

This clonotype has a handful of counts. This chain uses TRBV6-2 or TRBV6-3 with TRBJ2-7, with D perhaps TRBD1 or TRBD2 (5 bases each). The germline gives CDR1 MNHEY, CDR2 SVGEGT. CDR3 length: 13 amino acids. V was shortened by 7 bases and J by 2 bases, with 12 bases between the two germline ends. This CDR3 is CASTGSRPYEQYV. DNA for the CDR3: TGTGCCAGCACAGGGAGTCGTCCCTACGAGCAGTACGTC.

CDR3 sequence: CASSLVSGAELFF. The CDR3 region has the DNA TGTGCCAGCAGTTTAGTGTCCGGGGCAGAACTGTTTTTT. The gene calls are TRBV27 and TRBJ1-4, with D perhaps matching TRBD1 (5 bases). The CDR3 length is 13 residues. Germline CDR1 is MNHEY and CDR2 is SMNVEV (reference sequence). The ends were cut back, 2 bases at V and 12 bases at J, with 13 bases in the middle.

This sequence joins TRBV2 and TRBJ1-5; no clear D. V lost 2 bases to trimming and J lost 4 bases, with 9 bases between them. The CDR3 length is 14 residues. Per the germline V gene, CDR1 is SNHLY and CDR2 is FYNNEI. DNA for the CDR3: TGTGCCAGCAGTGAAAGTCTGGGGAATCAGCCCCAGCATTTT. It specifies CASSESLGNQPQHF.

V gene TRBV3-1 combines with J gene TRBJ1-1; D unclear. CDR3 length: 15 amino acids. Germline V gene data show CDR1 as LGHDT and CDR2 as YNNKEL (reference sequence). Trimming cost V 1 base and J 1 base, with 10 bases left between them. CDR3 region: CASSQGVRPNTEAFF. Written as DNA, the CDR3 is TGTGCCAGCAGCCAAGGGGTTCGCCCGAACACTGAAGCTTTCTTT.

This chain joins TRBV3-1 and TRBJ2-1; D call uncertain. This CDR3 region has 12 residues. The V gene lost 4 bases and the J gene lost 12 bases, with 13 bases spanning the gap. Germline CDR1 and CDR2: LGHDT and YNNKEL (reference sequence). In DNA form, the CDR3 reads TGTGCCAGCAGCCTTAGCACTCTAGGGCAGTTCTTC. This translates into CASSLSTLGQFF.

The chain links TRBV28 to TRBJ1-4, with 12 bases matching TRBD1. The V and J ends lost 4 bases and 8 bases, in that order; junction bases with no gene match: 8. The CDR3 extends over 16 amino acids. Germline CDR1 MDHEN, CDR2 SYDVKM. CDR3 protein: CASSSPTGTGGEKLFF. The CDR3 DNA follows: TGTGCCAGCAGTTCGCCCACCGGGACAGGGGGCGAAAAACTGTTTTTT.

V and J are TRBV4-2 and TRBJ2-2, with D maybe TRBD2 (6 bases). The CDR3 sequence is 16 residues long. Trimming took 4 bases from V and 0 from J, leaving 12 bases between them. The germline V gene encodes CDR1 LGHNA and CDR2 YNFKEQ. The CDR3 sequence: CASSLARRANTGELFF. CDR3 bases: TGTGCCAGCAGCCTAGCTAGGAGGGCGAACACCGGGGAGCTGTTTTTT.

V and J are TRBV6-5 and TRBJ2-7; no reliable D call. This CDR3 comprises 14 residues. CDR1 and CDR2 from the germline V gene are MNHEY and SVGAGI. The germline V and J ends were trimmed by 2 bases and 1 base, with 9 bases remaining between them. CDR3 DNA: TGTGCCAGCAGTTACGATCTGGTATCCTACGAGCAGTACTTC. Protein product: CASSYDLVSYEQYF.

This chain joins TRBV20-1 and TRBJ2-1, with TRBD2 matching over 8 bases. The J segment lost 1 base and the V segment lost 6 bases, leaving 8 bases of the junction unmatched. This CDR3 has 15 amino acids. Germline-derived CDR1 and CDR2 are DFQATT and SNEGSKA (reference sequence). CDR3 coding DNA: TGCAGTGCGGCCCCCCGGGAGGGGTCCTACAATGAGCAGTTCTTC. Protein: CSAAPREGSYNEQFF.

The chain recombines TRBV24-1 with TRBJ1-5, with D perhaps TRBD1 (5 bases). Trimming cost V 4 bases and J 1 base, with 16 bases left between them. The CDR3 covers 17 residues. The germline CDR1 and CDR2 sequences are KGHDR and SFDVKD. CDR3 DNA: TGTGCCACCAGTGAAGATCCCGGGACGGTCAGCAATCAGCCCCAGCATTTT. This translates into CATSEDPGTVSNQPQHF.

This sequence joins TRBV2 and TRBJ2-1; TRBD2 aligns across 11 bases. The V gene end was trimmed by 6 bases and the J gene end by 1 base; junction bases not matched to a gene: 5. CDR1 and CDR2 from the germline V gene are SNHLY and FYNNEI. The CDR3 has 16 residues. The CDR3 bases are TGTGCCAGCAGCCGGAGACTAGCGGGATCCTACAATGAGCAGTTCTTC. Translated, it gives CASSRRLAGSYNEQFF.

The rearrangement links TRBV6-5 to TRBJ2-5, with D perhaps matching TRBD2 (6 bases). The CDR3 extends over 11 amino acids. Trimming left V 9 bases short and J 5 bases short, with 10 bases between. The V gene's germline CDR1 is MNHEY and CDR2 SVGAGI. The CDR3 loop is CASWGGETQYF. The CDR3 DNA reads TGTGCCAGTTGGGGAGGCGAGACCCAGTACTTC.

The gene calls are TRBV15 and TRBJ2-5, with D perhaps matching TRBD1 (6 bases). V gave up 3 bases and J gave up 2 bases, with 7 bases separating them. The CDR3 totals 13 residues. Germline CDR1 and CDR2: LNHNV and YYDKDF (reference sequence). The CDR3 region has the DNA TGTGCCACCAGCAGGGACAGTCAAGAGACCCAGTACTTC. This encodes CATSRDSQETQYF.

The genes are TRBV6-1 and TRBJ1-2; TRBD1 agrees at 8 bases. The germline gives CDR1 MNHNS, CDR2 SASEGT. V lost 6 bases and J lost 1; bases outside the gene matches: 16. The CDR3 runs 18 residues. This CDR3 is CASRASPTDRGVNYGYTF. Written as DNA, the CDR3 is TGTGCCAGCAGAGCAAGCCCAACCGACAGGGGAGTTAACTATGGCTACACCTTC.

The chain couples TRBV3-1 to TRBJ1-2, with D unresolved. Per the germline V gene, CDR1 is LGHDT and CDR2 is YNNKEL (reference sequence). The CDR3 extends over 18 amino acids. V was pared by 0 bases and J by 0 bases, with 17 bases between. The CDR3 DNA reads as TGTGCCAGCAGCCAAGACATTAACCCTCGGGATCCTAACTATGGCTACACCTTC. It translates to CASSQDINPRDPNYGYTF.

A single count supports this clonotype. This rearrangement joins TRBV3-1 to TRBJ2-3; TRBD2 might be the D (5 bases). V lost 4 bases and J lost 2, with 13 bases in between. This CDR3 region has 15 residues. Germline V gives CDR1 LGHDT, CDR2 YNNKEL (reference sequence). The DNA for the CDR3 is TGTGCCAGCAGCCTGCGGACTGCTGACACAGATACGCAGTATTTT. The encoded protein is CASSLRTADTDTQYF.